This entry describes one T cell receptor (beta chain). Profiling relied on immunoSEQ multiplex PCR, and the TCRdb table lists in-frame clones only, not all of them. The repertoire has approximately 90,000 clones, 95% of them found once; the top ten carry approximately 0.26%. This entry is derived from a study of technical replicates of blood from a handful of donors. Sequenced: T cells isolated from PBMCs. The TCR originated in a human donor in good health.

CDR3 sequence reads: CASRQTETQYF. DNA for the CDR3: TGTGCCAGCAGACAGACCGAAACCCAGTACTTC. The V and J genes are TRBV7-9 and TRBJ2-5; D is ambiguous. The CDR3 runs 11 residues. V lost 6 bases and J lost 8, with 10 bases in between. Germline V gene data show CDR1 as SEHNR and CDR2 as FQNEAQ (reference sequence).